The sample holds a few counts of the clone carrying this T cell receptor (beta chain). Its antigen is undetermined. Profiled with immunoSEQ multiplex PCR; TCRdb holds only in-frame clones, not every one. This table has 8,000 to 9,500 clones, roughly 72% appearing once. This record belongs to a study of T cell repertoires in ileal Crohn's disease. Broader study findings: All patients with clonality above 26.8% had endoscopic recurrence.

The sequence was obtained from an adult with Crohn's disease. Material: ileal tissue.

The CDR3 sequence is CASSQEGRGHTQYF. CDR3 nucleotides: TGTGCCAGCAGCCAAGAAGGCCGAGGTCATACGCAGTATTTT. This sequence joins TRBV14 and TRBJ2-3, with unresolved D. The germline V and J ends were trimmed by 0 bases and 7 bases, with 11 bases remaining between them. The CDR3 sequence is 14 residues long. CDR1 is SGHDN, CDR2 FVKESK, per germline.